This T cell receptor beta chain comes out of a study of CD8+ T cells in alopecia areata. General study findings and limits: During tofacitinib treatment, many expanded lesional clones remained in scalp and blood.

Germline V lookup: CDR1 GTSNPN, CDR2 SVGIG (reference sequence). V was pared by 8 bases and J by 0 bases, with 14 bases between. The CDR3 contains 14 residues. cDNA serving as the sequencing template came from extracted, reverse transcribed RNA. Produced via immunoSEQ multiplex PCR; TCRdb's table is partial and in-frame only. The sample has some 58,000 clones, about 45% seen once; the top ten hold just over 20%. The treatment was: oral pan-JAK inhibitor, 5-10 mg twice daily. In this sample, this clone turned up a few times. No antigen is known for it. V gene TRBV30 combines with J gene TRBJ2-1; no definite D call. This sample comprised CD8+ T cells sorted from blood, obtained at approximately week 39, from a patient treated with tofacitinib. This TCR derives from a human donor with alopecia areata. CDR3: CARAQSSSYNEQFF. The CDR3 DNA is TGTGCCCGGGCGCAGAGCAGCTCCTACAATGAGCAGTTCTTC.